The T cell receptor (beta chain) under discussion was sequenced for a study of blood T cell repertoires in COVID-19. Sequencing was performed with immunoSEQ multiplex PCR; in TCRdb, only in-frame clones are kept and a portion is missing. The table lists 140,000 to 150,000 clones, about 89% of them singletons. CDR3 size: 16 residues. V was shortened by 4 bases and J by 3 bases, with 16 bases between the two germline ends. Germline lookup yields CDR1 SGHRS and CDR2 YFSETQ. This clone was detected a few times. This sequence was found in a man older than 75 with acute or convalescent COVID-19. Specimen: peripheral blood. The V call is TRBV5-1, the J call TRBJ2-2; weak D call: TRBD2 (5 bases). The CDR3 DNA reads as TGCGCCAGCAGCCTCACCACTAGTGTCGACACCGGGGAGCTGTTTTTT. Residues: CASSLTTSVDTGELFF.